This entry features one T cell receptor beta chain sequence. This entry belongs to a study of blood T cell repertoires in COVID-19. Across the study: Acute and convalescent COVID-19 specimens originated in the United States, Italy and Spain. Nucleic acid was either cDNA or gDNA, and it came from T cells, B-cell-depleted T cells, or PBMCs.

Patients at the Seattle site were enrolled during active infection and followed longitudinally. This CDR3 region has 15 residues. CDR1 KGHDR and CDR2 SFDVKD come from the germline V gene. V shed 3 bases and J 7 bases; nucleotides not matched to a gene: 9. As originally analysed: Estimation of nucleated cell counts relied on the amplification of reference gene primers. Clones were sequenced by immunoSEQ multiplex PCR, and TCRdb holds only the in-frame ones, with some missing. Clone size and V and J calls were adopted from that table, with D and trimming inferred from the DNA. The sample yields fewer than 450,000 clones, 70% to 90% seen once.

The clonotype originates from a woman in her forties or fifties with COVID-19, enrolled during active disease. The chain is built from TRBV24-1 and TRBJ2-3; the match to TRBD1 covers 7 bases. The specimen sequenced was peripheral blood. In DNA, the CDR3 is TGTGCCACCAGTGATCGCCCCCCCAGGGGGAATACGCAGTATTTT. This gives the protein CATSDRPPRGNTQYF.